This TCR beta chain was observed in a study of blood T cells in healthy people across ages (dated by TCRdb to between 2014 and 2017). Describing the broader study: In model experiments, template switching captured roughly one uniquely barcoded TCR beta cDNA molecule for every two T cells. The study measured age-related changes in TCR beta repertoire diversity using deep sequencing normalized with unique cDNA molecular identifiers. The donors were divided into four age groups: young (average around 17 years), middle-aged (approximately 42), aged (around 59) and long-lived (roughly 82). To avoid experimental bias, donors of different ages were spread randomly across the sequencing lanes. Two additional independent replicas of 1 million unique cDNA reads from the same blood draw were analyzed for two donors (one aged 18 to 30 and one aged 80 or older).

Trimming removed 2 bases from V and 6 bases from J, leaving 5 bases between the germline ends. The germline V gene (reference sequence) gives CDR1 as DFQATT and CDR2 as SNEGSKA. The CDR3 runs 12 residues from the cysteine to the phenylalanine. Kept here is only the CDR3 DNA, which spans 36 bases and is read in frame from base 1. Concerning this clonotype itself: The clone's antigen remains unknown. Qualities for individual bases were not recorded, and no much larger clone is one base off.

Donors were a few dozen systemically healthy Caucasian individuals from Russia aged about 6 to 100 years. Around 9.8 milliliters of peripheral blood were collected from each donor into EDTA-treated Vacutainer tubes. PBMCs were isolated by Ficoll-Paque density-gradient centrifugation, with at least 7 million obtained per sample. Trizol reagent was used to extract total RNA from the PBMCs, yielding at least 5.5 micrograms per sample. For every donor, flow cytometry on a PBMC aliquot measured the percentage of naive CD45RAhigh/CD27high T cells. The receptor library was made with 5' RACE. TCRdb lists the instrument as Illumina HiSeq 2500. A second roughly 6 to 12 cycle PCR used a sample-barcoded 5' primer and a J-beta primer mix. A unique molecular identifier was introduced onto each TCR beta cDNA molecule by a template-switch 5' adaptor carrying 12 random nucleotides. Each sample yielded at least 2.5 million CDR3-containing paired-end reads. First-strand cDNA was synthesized from all RNA with the Mint cDNA synthesis kit, primed by a TRBC-specific oligonucleotide. All cDNA was treated with uracil-DNA glycosylase and then went through a first 18-cycle PCR with the universal primers M1SS and BC2_uni_R. In the paper's pipeline: For normalization, 1 million high-quality reads were randomly selected from each sample, with every read carrying a distinct molecular identifier. Instead of being binned into consensus sequences, reads that shared molecular identifiers were thrown out. MiTCR, set to a Q25 quality threshold and the strictest error-elimination algorithm, was used for CDR3 identification, clonotype clustering and error correction. Lower-bound total TCR beta diversity was estimated with a nonparametric unseen species model using Euler transformation. Starting from the raw public reads, TCRdb applied fastp trimming at Q25, assembled clones with MiXCR and retained in-frame beta chains. Each record represents a unique CDR3 protein, reported with the most common genes and DNA among its rows. The V and J calls shown here were made by TCRdb, not taken from the authors' results. The sample profile shows over a million distinct CDR3 sequences; approximately 63% of them were found once. The ten largest clones take up over 6.5% of the sample.

Results the study describes overall, beyond this receptor: Observed TCR beta diversity per million T cells fell roughly linearly with age, and a significant reduction was already apparent by age around 36. Compared with the aged group, the long-lived group had more naive CD4+ T cells, fewer expanded clones and increased TCR diversity, suggesting age selection. A strong correlation was found between observed TCR beta diversity and the percentage of naive T cells measured by flow cytometry. Bulk unsorted PBMC profiling prevented conclusive comparison of naive and antigen-experienced compartments. The CMV infection status of donors was not known, potentially confounding age-related changes in expanded clonotypes. Estimates of total diversity from one million sequenced T cells were regarded as lower bounds and underestimates.

This chain is built from TRBV20-1 and TRBJ1-6, with no confident D gene call. This clonotype was obtained from a man aged 18 to 30 in good health. The sequenced sample consisted of blood. The DNA is as follows: TGCAGTGCTAGACAGAGTAATTCACCCCTCCACTTT. It specifies CSARQSNSPLHF.